This passage covers 26 T cell receptor beta chains from one sample sequenced in a study of T cell responses to AZD1222 COVID-19 vaccine. Profiled with immunoSEQ multiplex PCR; TCRdb holds only in-frame clones, not every one. Among about 150,000 clones listed, around 94% were seen once. Sequences were derived from peripheral blood, sampled on day 0 of AZD1222 vaccination. The receptor set was obtained from an adult in good health.

The V gene is TRBV2, the J gene TRBJ2-1; TRBD1 or TRBD2 may be the D gene (5 bases each). The V end was cut by 4 bases, the J end by 4 bases, with 8 bases between. Germline loops: CDR1 SNHLY, CDR2 FYNNEI. This CDR3 spans 13 amino acids. The CDR3 DNA reads TGTGCCAGCAGTGGGGACGGTTACAATGAGCAGTTCTTC. Its translation is CASSGDGYNEQFF.

This chain connects TRBV24-1 to TRBJ1-2; 7 bases match TRBD1. Germline V lookup: CDR1 KGHDR, CDR2 SFDVKD. The V and J ends lost 3 bases and 5 bases, in that order; junction bases with no gene match: 2. The CDR3 is 13 residues long. DNA of the CDR3: TGTGCCACCAGTGATGGACAGGAATATGGCTACACCTTC. This codes for CATSDGQEYGYTF.

The chain recombines TRBV7-6 with TRBJ2-7, with 16 nucleotides matching TRBD2. The CDR3 sequence is 20 residues long. The ends lost 3 bases at V and 3 bases at J; junction bases unmatched: 14. Germline assignment: CDR1 SGHVS and CDR2 FNYEAQ. The CDR3 protein is CASSFSPGLAGGTTLYEQYV. The DNA of the CDR3 is TGTGCCAGCAGCTTTTCACCGGGACTAGCGGGAGGGACCACCCTCTACGAGCAGTACGTC.

Only one count was recorded for this clone. This chain joins TRBV7-6 and TRBJ2-5; D is undetermined. The CDR3 runs 13 residues. Germline CDR1 and CDR2: SGHVS and FNYEAQ. Trimming shortened V by 3 bases and J by 7 bases, and 12 bases separated the two germline ends. The CDR3 is CASSFSREATQYF. As DNA, the CDR3 is TGTGCCAGCAGCTTCTCGCGTGAGGCGACCCAGTACTTC.

The chain couples TRBV3-1 (or the pseudogene TRBV3-2) to TRBJ1-6; D uncertain. The CDR3 is made up of 16 amino acids. The germline V gene has CDR1 LGHDT and CDR2 YNNKEL (reference sequence). Trimming cost V 4 bases and J 3 bases, with 13 bases left between them. CDR3 DNA: TGTGCCAGCAGCCCCCCAGAGGGCAACTATAATTCACCCCTCCACTTT. It is translated as CASSPPEGNYNSPLHF.

The rearrangement uses TRBV5-5 and TRBJ1-1, with TRBD1 as a possible D gene (6 bases). The V gene lost 5 bases and the J gene lost 1 base, with 15 bases spanning the gap. This CDR3 has 15 amino acids. Germline assignment: CDR1 SGHKS and CDR2 YYEKEE (reference sequence). CDR3 loop: CASSLWGPQNTEAFF. For the CDR3, the DNA is TGTGCCAGCAGTCTCTGGGGGCCCCAGAACACTGAAGCTTTCTTT.

This sequence joins TRBV2 and TRBJ2-2; 11 positions match TRBD2. J lost 4 bases, V lost 8 bases, and 6 bases had no gene match. Per the germline V gene, CDR1 is SNHLY and CDR2 is FYNNEI. The CDR3 loop spans 15 amino acids. CDR3 amino acids: CASSTSGGITGELFF. In DNA, the CDR3 is TGTGCCAGCTCAACTAGCGGGGGAATCACCGGGGAGCTGTTTTTT. The whole variable domain, filled in from reference TRBV2 and TRBJ2-2, reads EPEVTQTPSHQVTQMGQEVILRCVPISNHLYFYWYRQILGQKVEFLVSFYNNEISEKSEIFDDQFSVERPDGSNFTLKIRSTKLEDSAMYFCASSTSGGITGELFFGEGSRLTVL.

The chain links TRBV29-1 to TRBJ1-1, with a tentative D call TRBD1 (6 bases). CDR3 length equals 14 residues. The V and J ends lost 8 bases and 11 bases respectively, with 27 bases between them. CDR1 and CDR2 from the germline V gene are SQVTM and ANQGSEA. CDR3 amino acids: CSHIGVQGRGGAFF. CDR3 nucleotide sequence: TGCAGCCATATAGGGGTACAGGGCCGAGGGGGGGCTTTCTTT.

This chain links TRBV6-5 with TRBJ1-1, with D uncertain. Germline lookup yields CDR1 MNHEY and CDR2 SVGAGI. This CDR3 has 14 amino acids. The V end was cut by 2 bases, the J end by 0 bases, with 7 bases between. CDR3 loop: CASSYGVVNTEAFF. CDR3 in DNA: TGTGCCAGCAGTTACGGGGTCGTGAACACTGAAGCTTTCTTT.

This sequence joins TRBV6-5 and TRBJ2-3, with 9 bases that match TRBD2. The CDR3 length is 16 residues. Germline CDR1 reads MNHEY; CDR2 reads SVGAGI. V was pared by 2 bases and J by 4 bases, with 7 bases of the junction left unmatched. The CDR3 nucleotides are TGTGCCAGCAGTTACGATAGCGGGAGAGAGGCAGATACGCAGTATTTT. This codes for CASSYDSGREADTQYF.

This clone was observed a handful of times. The gene calls are TRBV21-1 and TRBJ2-7; TRBD2 is taken as the D call from the table, unchecked against the DNA. TRBV21-1 is a recognized pseudogene. This CDR3 comprises 16 residues. The CDR3 nucleotides are TGTGCCAGCAGCAACCCCGGGACTCAGAGCTCCTACGAGCAGTACGTC. Protein sequence: CASSNPGTQSSYEQYV.

The genes are TRBV5-8 and TRBJ1-5; 9 bases map to TRBD1. The CDR3 sequence is 12 residues long. V lost 4 bases and J lost 15; bases outside the gene matches: 8. Germline loops: CDR1 SGHTS, CDR2 YDEGEE. Written as DNA, the CDR3 is TGTGCCAGCAGCCCGGACAGGGGCCCCATGCATTTT. It translates to CASSPDRGPMHF.

This chain connects TRBV6-5 to TRBJ2-7; 7 positions agree with TRBD2. Per the germline V gene, CDR1 is MNHEY and CDR2 is SVGAGI. The CDR3 loop spans 15 amino acids. With V trimmed by 4 bases and J by 5 bases, 11 bases remained unmatched. CDR3 in DNA: TGTGCCAGCAGTTCTGGGGGGAGGGGAGTACACGAGCAGTACGTC. This gives the protein CASSSGGRGVHEQYV.

This chain joins TRBV6-5 and TRBJ1-1, with 7 nucleotides matching TRBD1. Per the germline V gene, CDR1 is MNHEY and CDR2 is SVGAGI. CDR3 length: 14 amino acids. With 0 bases clipped from V and 6 bases from J, the junction kept 4 bases outside the gene matches. This CDR3 reads CASSYSVGTAEAFF. In DNA, the CDR3 is TGTGCCAGCAGTTACTCAGTCGGGACAGCTGAAGCTTTCTTT.

The chain carries TRBV18 and TRBJ2-7, with no clear D. CDR1 is KGHSH, CDR2 LQKENI, per germline. V gave up 0 bases and J gave up 1 base, with 4 bases separating them. This CDR3 contains 13 residues. The DNA of the CDR3 is TGTGCCAGCTCACCACCCAGTTCCTACGAGCAGTACGTC. Translating gives CASSPPSSYEQYV.

The J gene is TRBJ1-6, the V gene TRBV18, with a weak D call TRBD1 (5 bases). V lost 1 base, J lost 7 bases, and 11 bases lay in between. CDR3 size: 15 residues. CDR1 and CDR2 (germline): KGHSH, LQKENI. Here the CDR3 DNA reads TGTGCCAGCTCACCACGGGACGTCCCCAATTCACCCCTCCACTTT. As protein: CASSPRDVPNSPLHF.

This chain links TRBV19 with TRBJ1-1; D gene ambiguous. CDR1 and CDR2 (germline): LNHDA, SQIVND (reference sequence). The CDR3 spans 13 residues. Trimming left V 3 bases short and J 8 bases short, with 13 bases between. This chain's CDR3 is CASSITADPEAFF. In nucleotides, the CDR3 is TGTGCCAGTAGTATTACCGCGGATCCAGAAGCTTTCTTT.

This sequence joins TRBV4-1 and TRBJ1-5; D unresolved. Germline V gene data show CDR1 as MGHRA and CDR2 as YSYEKL. There are 15 residues in the CDR3. Between the trimmed V and J ends, which lost 0 bases and 8 bases, there was a span of 14 bases. The CDR3 loop reads CASSQEGSRWEPQHF. In DNA form, the CDR3 reads TGCGCCAGCAGCCAAGAAGGGTCTCGTTGGGAGCCCCAGCATTTT.

V usage is TRBV27 and J usage is TRBJ2-5, with 9 positions matching TRBD1. The junction had 15 bases not matched to a gene; V was cut back by 8 bases and J by 5 bases. CDR1 and CDR2 from the germline V gene are MNHEY and SMNVEV (reference sequence). This CDR3 spans 16 amino acids. Here the CDR3 reads CASLPGDRGFRETQYF. In DNA form, the CDR3 reads TGTGCCAGCTTACCGGGAGACAGGGGGTTTCGGGAGACCCAGTACTTC.

This chain uses TRBV6-6 with TRBJ2-2; D is ambiguous. V lost 8 bases and J lost 5, with 12 bases in between. The CDR3 is 13 amino acids. CDR1 is MNHNY and CDR2 is SVGAGI in the germline V gene (reference sequence). In nucleotides, the CDR3 is TGTGCCAGCGTTAGGTCGGGTACCGGGGAGCTGTTTTTT. Translated, it gives CASVRSGTGELFF.

The chain recombines TRBV10-3 with TRBJ2-1; D may be TRBD1 (5 bases). Germline CDR1 and CDR2: ENHRY and SYGVKD. This CDR3 region has 14 residues. V shed 6 bases and J shed 7 bases, with 16 bases lying between them. The CDR3 DNA sequence: TGTGCCATCAGGGACACCAAGGGGTGGAATGAGCAGTTCTTC. Its translation is CAIRDTKGWNEQFF.

The V and J genes are TRBV6-1 and TRBJ2-1, with TRBD2 matching over 7 bases. Germline loops: CDR1 MNHNS, CDR2 SASEGT. This CDR3 spans 14 amino acids. Trimming removed 3 bases from V and 10 bases from J; junction bases left unmatched: 9. CDR3 DNA sequence: TGTGCCAGCAGTGACGCACTAGCGTCCGGGGAGCAGTTCTTC. Translated: CASSDALASGEQFF.

The rearrangement uses TRBV11-2 and TRBJ2-3, with D perhaps matching TRBD2 (5 bases). Germline CDR1 is SGHAT and CDR2 is FQNNGV. Trimming left V 1 base short and J 4 bases short, with 9 bases between. This CDR3 spans 14 amino acids. The CDR3 here is CASSLGTLADTQYF. The DNA for the CDR3 is TGTGCCAGCAGCTTAGGGACTCTTGCAGATACGCAGTATTTT. The full variable domain, with the rest looked up from reference TRBV11-2 and TRBJ2-3, is EAGVAQSPRYKIIEKRQSVAFWCNPISGHATLYWYQQILGQGPKLLIQFQNNGVVDDSQLPKDRFSAERLKGVDSTLKIQPAKLEDSAVYLCASSLGTLADTQYFGPGTRLTVL.

The chain employs TRBV19 and TRBJ2-1; no reliable D call. Germline assignment: CDR1 LNHDA and CDR2 SQIVND (reference sequence). CDR3 length: 12 residues. Trimming stripped 3 bases from V and 8 bases from J, with 8 bases between. CDR3 sequence reads: CASSIRRDEQFF. CDR3 coding DNA: TGTGCCAGTAGTATCCGTCGGGATGAGCAGTTCTTC.

V gene TRBV12-5 combines with J gene TRBJ1-6; D not certain. Germline CDR1 LGHNT, CDR2 FRNRAP. The CDR3 has 15 residues. Between the trimmed V and J ends, which lost 0 bases and 8 bases, there was a span of 11 bases. Here the CDR3 reads CASGLVTGPHSPLHF. The CDR3 DNA reads TGTGCTAGTGGTTTGGTAACCGGGCCACATTCACCCCTCCACTTT.

V and J are TRBV28 and TRBJ1-3; TRBD1 matches 7 bases. The V gene end was trimmed by 3 bases and the J gene end by 2 bases; junction bases not matched to a gene: 19. From germline, CDR1 is MDHEN and CDR2 SYDVKM. CDR3 length: 20 amino acids. The CDR3 protein is CASSFSYGTESTRPGNTIYF. CDR3 nucleotide sequence: TGTGCCAGCAGTTTTTCGTATGGGACAGAATCGACCAGGCCTGGAAACACCATATATTTT.